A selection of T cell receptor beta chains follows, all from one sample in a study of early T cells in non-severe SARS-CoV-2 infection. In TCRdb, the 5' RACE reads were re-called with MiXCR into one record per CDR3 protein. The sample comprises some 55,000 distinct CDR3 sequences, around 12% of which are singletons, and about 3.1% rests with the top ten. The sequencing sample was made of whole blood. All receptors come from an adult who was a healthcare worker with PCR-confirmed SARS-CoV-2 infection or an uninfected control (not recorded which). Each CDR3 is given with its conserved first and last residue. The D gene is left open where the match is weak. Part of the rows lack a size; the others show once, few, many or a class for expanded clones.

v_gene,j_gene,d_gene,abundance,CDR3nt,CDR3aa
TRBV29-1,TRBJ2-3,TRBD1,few,TGCAGCGCAAGGGACAGCCTCACAGATACGCAGTATTTT,CSARDSLTDTQYF
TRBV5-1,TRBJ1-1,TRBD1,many,TGCGCCAGCAGCTTGACCGGGACAGGGATGTCTTTCTTT,CASSLTGTGMSFF
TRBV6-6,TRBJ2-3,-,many,TGTGCCAGCAGTTACGGTGACAGCACAGATACGCAGTATTTT,CASSYGDSTDTQYF
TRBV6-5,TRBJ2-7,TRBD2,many,TGTGCCAGCGGACTAGCGGGGGGCTCCTACGAGCAGTACTTC,CASGLAGGSYEQYF
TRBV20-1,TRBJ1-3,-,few,TGCAGTGCTCCAGACCAGGGTCGATCGGGAAACACCATATATTTT,CSAPDQGRSGNTIYF
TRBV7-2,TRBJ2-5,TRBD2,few,TGTGCCAGCAGCTTACGTCCGGGGGGTGAGACCCAGTACTTC,CASSLRPGGETQYF
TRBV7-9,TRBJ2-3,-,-,TGTGCCAGCAGCTTCTCTCCAGGGAAGGGCACAGATACGCAGTATTTT,CASSFSPGKGTDTQYF
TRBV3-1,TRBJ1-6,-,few,TGTGCCAGCAGCCTCCGGGGGGGAGGACGGAATTCACCCCTCCACTTT,CASSLRGGGRNSPLHF
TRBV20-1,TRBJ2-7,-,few,TGCAGTGCTAGAGTGGACGCCTACGAGCAGTACTTC,CSARVDAYEQYF
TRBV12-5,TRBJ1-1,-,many,TGTGCTAGTGGCTCCACCCGGGCCTTGGCTGTATTCAACACTGAAGCTTTCTTT,CASGSTRALAVFNTEAFF
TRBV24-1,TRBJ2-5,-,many,TGTGCCACCAGTGAACCAGACTCGTACCAAGAGACCCAGTACTTC,CATSEPDSYQETQYF
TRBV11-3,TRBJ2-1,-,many,TGTGCCAGCAGCTTTGCCTCCTTAGGGAATGAGCAGTTCTTC,CASSFASLGNEQFF
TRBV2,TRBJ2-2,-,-,TGTGCCAGCAGTGCCCAGGGTCGAGGGACCGGGGAGCTGTTTTTT,CASSAQGRGTGELFF
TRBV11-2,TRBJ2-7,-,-,TGTGCCAGCAGCTTAGTCCAGGGGGGAGAGCAGTACTTC,CASSLVQGGEQYF
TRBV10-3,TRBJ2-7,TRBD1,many,TGTGCCATCAGAGTCGACAGGGGGCCCAACGAGCAGTACTTC,CAIRVDRGPNEQYF
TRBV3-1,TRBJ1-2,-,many,TGTGCCAGCAGCCAGGGACGGGCGGCCTATGGCTACACCTTC,CASSQGRAAYGYTF
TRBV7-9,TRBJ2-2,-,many,TGTGCCAGCAGCTTTGTCGGGACATCCACCGGGGAGCTGTTTTTT,CASSFVGTSTGELFF
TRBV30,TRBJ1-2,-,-,TGTGCCTGGAGTGTACAGTCCATAACCGGCTACACCTTC,CAWSVQSITGYTF
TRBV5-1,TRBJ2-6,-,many,TGCGCCAGCAGCTCGGCCGGGAGCTCTGGGGCCAACGTCCTGACTTTC,CASSSAGSSGANVLTF
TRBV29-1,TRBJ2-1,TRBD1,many,TGCAGCGTTGAAACGACAGGGTTTGGTGAGCAGTTCTTC,CSVETTGFGEQFF
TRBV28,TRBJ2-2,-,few,TGTGCCAGCAGTACCCGGCCGAGCACCGGGGAGCTGTTTTTT,CASSTRPSTGELFF
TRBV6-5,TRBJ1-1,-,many,TGTGCCAGCAGTTATGTTAAGGGCTTAGCTTTCTTT,CASSYVKGLAFF
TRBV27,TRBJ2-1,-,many,TGTGCCAGCAGTTCCTACGGGACCACCGACAATGAGCAGTTCTTC,CASSSYGTTDNEQFF
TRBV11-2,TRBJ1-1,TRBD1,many,TGTGCCAGCAGCCCACCGACAGGGTTTACTGAAGCTTTCTTT,CASSPPTGFTEAFF
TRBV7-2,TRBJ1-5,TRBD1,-,TGTGCCAGCAGCGTAACCAGGGGGGCCAATCAGCCCCAGCATTTT,CASSVTRGANQPQHF
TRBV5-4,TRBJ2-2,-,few,TGTGCCAGCAGCTTCCAAGCGAACACCGGGGAGCTGTTTTTT,CASSFQANTGELFF
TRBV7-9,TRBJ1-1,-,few,TGTGCCAGCAGCTCCGCAGTATCGCCAGCTTTCTTT,CASSSAVSPAFF
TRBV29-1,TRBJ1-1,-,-,TGCAGCGTTTCGCAGGGAAAAACTGAAGCTTTCTTT,CSVSQGKTEAFF
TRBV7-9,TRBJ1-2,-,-,TGTGCCAGCAGCTTATTTGGTAGAGATGGCTACACCTTC,CASSLFGRDGYTF
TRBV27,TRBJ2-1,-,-,TGTGCCAGCAGTCCGCTTCCGGGGGCAGCGATACACAATGAGCAGTTCTTC,CASSPLPGAAIHNEQFF
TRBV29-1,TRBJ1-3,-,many,TGCAGCGTTGAAGAAGGGGGGTTTGGAAACACCATATATTTT,CSVEEGGFGNTIYF
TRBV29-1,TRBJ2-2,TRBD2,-,TGCAGCGTCGGGACTAGTCTGGGCGGGGAGCTGTTTTTT,CSVGTSLGGELFF
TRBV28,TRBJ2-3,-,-,TGTGCCAGCAGGTCCGGGGGGCCGAGGCCAGATACGCAGTATTTT,CASRSGGPRPDTQYF
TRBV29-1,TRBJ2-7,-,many,TGCAGCGTTGAGGTGAACCGGGCGGGATGGTACGAGCAGTACTTC,CSVEVNRAGWYEQYF
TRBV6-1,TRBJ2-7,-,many,TGTGCCAGCTCGAGCCAGAGGACGGGAAACTACGAGCAGTACTTC,CASSSQRTGNYEQYF
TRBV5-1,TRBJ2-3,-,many,TGCGCCAGCAGCTTGTTTATACAGGGAAGAGATACGCAGTATTTT,CASSLFIQGRDTQYF
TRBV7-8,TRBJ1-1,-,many,TGTGCCAGCAGCTTGTCCGGGACGTTGAACACTGAAGCTTTCTTT,CASSLSGTLNTEAFF
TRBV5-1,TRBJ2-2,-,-,TGCGCCAGCAGCTTGGATATAGCGAACACCGGGGAGCTGTTTTTT,CASSLDIANTGELFF
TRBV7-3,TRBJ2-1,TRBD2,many,TGTGCCAGCAGCCCAACCGGAGGACTAGGTCGGTTCTTC,CASSPTGGLGRFF
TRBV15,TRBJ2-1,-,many,TGTGCCACCAGCAGGTTCCGAGGAGGGGTAGGGAATGAGCAGTTCTTC,CATSRFRGGVGNEQFF